This passage covers 30 T cell receptor beta chains from one sample sequenced in a study of human T cells and chemical hapten exposure. Unfractionated whole blood was the source from which total RNA was extracted. TCRdb ran MiXCR on the 5' RACE reads and lists one entry per CDR3 protein. The table has about 81,000 distinct CDR3 sequences, under 10% seen once. The receptors stem from a male donor in good health.

This clonotype has just a few counts. The chain carries TRBV19 and TRBJ2-3, with TRBD2 matching over 11 bases. CDR1 and CDR2 (germline): LNHDA, SQIVND (reference sequence). Germline trimming cut 10 bases from V and 5 bases from J; bases unmatched to any gene: 11. The CDR3 is 15 amino acids. CDR3 DNA sequence: TGTGCCACCACGCCACTAGCGGGAGTTATAGATACGCAGTATTTT. Encoded protein: CATTPLAGVIDTQYF.

This clonotype was recorded many times. The chain employs TRBV7-2 and TRBJ2-1; TRBD1 matches at 10 bases. The CDR3 is 15 residues long. Germline CDR1 SGHTA, CDR2 FQGNSA. The junction had 9 bases not matched to a gene; V was cut back by 5 bases and J by 8 bases. CDR3 sequence: CASSPGQGSFDEQFF. Here the CDR3 DNA reads TGTGCCAGCAGCCCGGGACAGGGGTCATTCGATGAGCAGTTCTTC.

The sample holds a few counts of this clonotype. The chain has TRBV6-5 and TRBJ1-1; D gene unclear. CDR1 and CDR2 (germline): MNHEY, SVGAGI. Trimming removed 2 bases at V and 0 bases at J, with 7 bases between. The length of the CDR3 is 14 residues. CDR3 in DNA: TGTGCCAGCAGTTACGACCAGCTGAACACTGAAGCTTTCTTT. This encodes CASSYDQLNTEAFF.

The chain joins TRBV15 to TRBJ1-5, with a possible D match to TRBD1 (6 bases). Germline V gives CDR1 LNHNV, CDR2 YYDKDF (reference sequence). The CDR3 is 16 residues long. V lost 0 bases and J 7 bases, leaving 16 bases between the germline ends. CDR3 nucleotide sequence: TGTGCCACCAGCAGAGATTCTGGAGGGGGGCGGCAGCCCCAGCATTTT. It specifies CATSRDSGGGRQPQHF. Based on the CDR3 plus reference TRBV15 and TRBJ1-5, the full variable domain is DAMVIQNPRYQVTQFGKPVTLSCSQTLNHNVMYWYQQKSSQAPKLLFHYYDKDFNNEADTPDNFQSRRPNTSFCFLDIRSPGLGDTAMYLCATSRDSGGGRQPQHFGDGTRLSIL.

In this sample, this clonotype turned up a few times. V is TRBV20-1 and J is TRBJ1-5; no reliable D call. The ends were cut back, 6 bases at V and 4 bases at J, with 22 bases in the middle. The CDR3 is 16 residues long. Looked up from germline, CDR1 is DFQATT and CDR2 is SNEGSKA (reference sequence). In DNA, the CDR3 is TGCAGTGCCGACGCGGAAGGGAGAGGTTTGAATCAGCCCCAGCATTTT. Amino acid sequence: CSADAEGRGLNQPQHF.

This clonotype occurred many times. The chain employs TRBV6-4 and TRBJ2-3; 10 bases are shared with TRBD2. This CDR3 contains 15 residues. The germline CDR1 and CDR2 sequences are MRHNA and SNTAGT. V dropped 6 bases and J dropped 3; count of bases not matched to a gene: 6. CDR3 in DNA: TGTGCCAGCAGCCCACTAGCGGGGACGACAGATACGCAGTATTTT. This encodes CASSPLAGTTDTQYF.

This clonotype was observed at least ten times. The J gene is TRBJ1-6, the V gene TRBV3-1; 9 bases match TRBD1. Germline V gene data show CDR1 as LGHDT and CDR2 as YNNKEL (reference sequence). J was trimmed by 7 bases and V by 4 bases; bases with no gene match: 8. The CDR3 spans 16 residues. Here the CDR3 reads CASSPRPGQGNSPLHF. CDR3 nucleotides: TGTGCCAGCAGCCCCCGGCCCGGACAGGGGAATTCACCCCTCCACTTT.

This clonotype was seen repeatedly, ten times or more. The V and J genes are TRBV6-2 or TRBV6-3 and TRBJ2-1; D unresolved. V dropped 1 base and J dropped 5 bases, with 18 bases sitting between them. Germline-derived CDR1 and CDR2 are MNHEY and SVGEGT. This CDR3 spans 17 amino acids. CDR3 sequence reads: CASSYLPLTSSHNEQFF. For the CDR3, the DNA is TGTGCCAGCAGTTACTTGCCCCTAACCTCAAGTCACAATGAGCAGTTCTTC.

Ten or more counts support this clonotype. The CDR3 region is CASSVGGYRGPGNTIYF. Here the CDR3 DNA reads TGTGCCAGCAGCGTGGGGGGGTACCGCGGCCCTGGAAACACCATATATTTT. V usage is TRBV9 and J usage is TRBJ1-3, with D possibly matching TRBD1 (5 bases). The V end lost 2 bases, the J end lost 2 bases, and 17 bases lay between the germline ends. Germline V lookup: CDR1 SGDLS, CDR2 YYNGEE. This CDR3 contains 17 residues.

This clonotype was found many times. The CDR3 DNA sequence: TGTGCCACCAGCAGAGCAGGGGGAGACTATGGCTACACCTTC. This translates into CATSRAGGDYGYTF. V usage is TRBV15 and J usage is TRBJ1-2; TRBD1 matches at 7 bases. V lost 1 base and J lost 3; bases outside the gene matches: 2. This CDR3 spans 14 amino acids. In germline, CDR1 is LNHNV, CDR2 YYDKDF (reference sequence).

The V call is TRBV4-2, the J call TRBJ1-4, with a weak D call TRBD1 (5 bases). V was trimmed by 4 bases and J by 5 bases, leaving 11 bases between them. The CDR3 spans 14 residues. Germline V gene sequence: CDR1 LGHNA, CDR2 YNFKEQ. The CDR3: CASSPPGGNEKLFF. CDR3 bases: TGTGCCAGCAGCCCCCCGGGGGGGAATGAAAAACTGTTTTTT.

The chain has TRBV7-2 and TRBJ1-5; D is uncertain. The CDR3 consists of 14 residues. In germline, CDR1 is SGHTA, CDR2 FQGNSA. Trimming took off 5 bases at V and 11 bases at J, with 19 bases between the two ends. The CDR3 bases are TGTGCCAGCAGCCCTTCGTTGAGCGGCTGGACCCAGCATTTT. Amino acids: CASSPSLSGWTQHF.

This clonotype was counted at least ten times. The DNA for the CDR3 is TGCAGCGTTGTAGACCTGGATGGCACTGAAGCTTTCTTT. Residues: CSVVDLDGTEAFF. This rearrangement joins TRBV29-1 to TRBJ1-1; D is ambiguous. The CDR3 is 13 amino acids. The ends were cut back, 4 bases at V and 4 bases at J, with 13 bases in the middle. From germline, CDR1 is SQVTM and CDR2 ANQGSEA.

This clonotype showed up just a few times. This chain's CDR3 is CASSRAGDSYNEQFF. The CDR3 DNA reads TGTGCCAGCAGTCGAGCGGGGGACTCCTACAATGAGCAGTTCTTC. The chain couples TRBV6-4 to TRBJ2-1; 8 positions match TRBD2. J lost 0 bases, V lost 5 bases, and 3 bases had no gene match. The CDR3 is 15 amino acids. The germline V gene encodes CDR1 MRHNA and CDR2 SNTAGT.

The chain links TRBV7-8 to TRBJ2-1; TRBD2 matches 8 bases. The length of the CDR3 is 17 residues. Trimming removed 6 bases from V and 9 bases from J; junction bases left unmatched: 19. Germline V gene data show CDR1 as SGHVS and CDR2 as FQNEAQ. For the CDR3, the DNA is TGTGCCAGCAGGCCTACCCCGGGACTAGGTGTGGGTAGTGAGCAGTTCTTC. Translating gives CASRPTPGLGVGSEQFF.

This clonotype was counted many times. The chain links TRBV7-9 to TRBJ2-1; maybe TRBD1 (5 bases). The CDR3 contains 15 residues. The V end lost 5 bases, the J end lost 6 bases, and 17 bases lay between the germline ends. Germline values: CDR1 SEHNR, CDR2 FQNEAQ (reference sequence). The CDR3 DNA follows: TGTGCCAGCAGCCCCCGGCCAGGGTCTACCAATGAGCAGTTCTTC. This encodes CASSPRPGSTNEQFF.

This clonotype was observed at least ten times. The rearrangement joins TRBV29-1 to TRBJ1-1, with TRBD1 identical over 7 bases. The ends lost 6 bases at V and 7 bases at J; junction bases unmatched: 8. CDR3 size: 12 residues. Germline CDR1 reads SQVTM; CDR2 reads ANQGSEA. Here the CDR3 reads CSVLQGRGEAFF. CDR3 DNA sequence: TGCAGCGTACTACAGGGGAGGGGTGAAGCTTTCTTT.

The chain has TRBV4-3 and TRBJ2-5; D not resolved. V lost 0 bases and J lost 3, with 11 bases in between. The CDR3 is made up of 15 amino acids. Germline-derived CDR1 and CDR2 are LGHNA and YSLEER. The CDR3 sequence is CASSQDPYKKETQYF. CDR3 bases: TGCGCCAGCAGCCAAGATCCATACAAAAAAGAGACCCAGTACTTC.

This clonotype came up many times. The V gene is TRBV15, the J gene TRBJ1-1; D gene unclear. Germline CDR1 is LNHNV and CDR2 is YYDKDF (reference sequence). The V gene lost 0 bases and the J gene lost 1 base, with 6 bases spanning the gap. There are 14 residues in the CDR3. CDR3: CATSRDFGNTEAFF. Here the CDR3 DNA reads TGTGCCACCAGCAGAGATTTCGGGAACACTGAAGCTTTCTTT.

The genes are TRBV24-1 and TRBJ2-3, with 9 bases identical to TRBD1. V shed 2 bases, J shed 1 base, and the junction held 3 bases outside the gene matches. The germline gives CDR1 KGHDR, CDR2 SFDVKD. CDR3 length: 16 amino acids. The CDR3 sequence is CATSDSRTGGTDTQYF. The CDR3 nucleotides are TGTGCCACCAGTGATTCTCGGACAGGGGGCACAGATACGCAGTATTTT.

This clonotype has at least ten counts. J is TRBJ2-5 and V is TRBV14; D is unclear. The germline V and J ends were trimmed by 4 bases and 5 bases, with 11 bases remaining between them. The CDR3 loop spans 13 amino acids. The germline CDR1 and CDR2 sequences are SGHDN and FVKESK. Written as DNA, the CDR3 is TGTGCCAGCAGCCGGAAGGTGTGGGAGACCCAGTACTTC. It codes for CASSRKVWETQYF. The full variable domain, completed using reference TRBV14 and TRBJ2-5, is EAGVTQFPSHSVIEKGQTVTLRCDPISGHDNLYWYRRVMGKEIKFLLHFVKESKQDESGMPNNRFLAERTGGTYSTLKVQPAELEDSGVYFCASSRKVWETQYFGPGTRLLVL.

This clonotype has just a few counts. The chain couples TRBV5-1 to TRBJ1-4, with no clear D. Germline CDR1 SGHRS, CDR2 YFSETQ. This CDR3 is 14 amino acids long. V was clipped by 0 bases and J by 8 bases, with 11 bases between them. CDR3 in DNA: TGCGCCAGCAGCTTGGGCGGATCCGACGAAAAACTGTTTTTT. The encoded protein is CASSLGGSDEKLFF.

This clonotype was counted many times. The V and J genes are TRBV29-1 and TRBJ2-4; D unclear. The CDR3 consists of 14 residues. The germline CDR1 and CDR2 sequences are SQVTM and ANQGSEA. The V gene lost 1 base and the J gene lost 0 bases, with 7 bases spanning the gap. The CDR3 protein is CSVEAVLAKNIQYF. For the CDR3, the DNA is TGCAGCGTTGAAGCGGTACTAGCCAAAAACATTCAGTACTTC.

This clonotype occurred many times. The V gene is TRBV7-9, the J gene TRBJ2-3; D gene ambiguous. The germline V gene encodes CDR1 SEHNR and CDR2 FQNEAQ (reference sequence). The length of the CDR3 is 14 residues. The V and J ends lost 0 bases and 6 bases respectively, with 10 bases between them. The CDR3 bases are TGTGCCAGCAGCTTAGCCCAGGCTACCGATACGCAGTATTTT. Its translation is CASSLAQATDTQYF.

This clonotype has a count of ten or more. The chain combines TRBV7-9 with TRBJ2-1; TRBD1 agrees at 8 bases. J gave up 4 bases and V 1 base, and 6 bases lay outside the gene matches. The CDR3 is made up of 16 amino acids. Per germline, CDR1 SEHNR and CDR2 FQNEAQ (reference sequence). The CDR3 protein is CASSLEAGGKYNEQFF. As DNA, the CDR3 is TGTGCCAGCAGCTTAGAAGCAGGGGGCAAGTACAATGAGCAGTTCTTC.

This clonotype was seen repeatedly, ten times or more. The V and J genes are TRBV5-1 and TRBJ2-3, with D tentatively TRBD1 (6 bases). The CDR3 extends over 15 amino acids. V was trimmed by 0 bases and J by 0 bases, leaving 8 bases between them. Germline values: CDR1 SGHRS, CDR2 YFSETQ. The CDR3 loop is CASSLARGSTDTQYF. The CDR3 bases are TGCGCCAGCAGCTTGGCCAGGGGAAGCACAGATACGCAGTATTTT.

In its sample, this clonotype was seen many times. The chain recombines TRBV12-3 or TRBV12-4 with TRBJ2-3; TRBD2 matches 8 bases. V trimming: 11 bases; J trimming: 0 bases; junction bases outside the gene matches: 13. The CDR3 runs 16 residues. In nucleotides, the CDR3 is TGTGCCTCCACGGGAGGGGGACCCTCTAGCACAGATACGCAGTATTTT. It codes for CASTGGGPSSTDTQYF.

This clonotype showed up many times. The V gene is TRBV6-6, the J gene TRBJ2-3; 9 bases are a match to TRBD2. Trimming removed 6 bases from V and 0 bases from J; junction bases left unmatched: 10. Germline-derived CDR1 and CDR2 are MNHNY and SVGAGI (reference sequence). This CDR3 spans 17 amino acids. The CDR3 sequence is CASSPPRLAGSTDTQYF. CDR3 bases: TGTGCCAGCAGCCCTCCCCGTCTAGCGGGAAGCACAGATACGCAGTATTTT.

This rearrangement joins TRBV19 to TRBJ1-5; D might be TRBD1 (5 bases). CDR1 LNHDA and CDR2 SQIVND come from the germline V gene (reference sequence). V was clipped by 10 bases and J by 7 bases, with 26 bases between them. This CDR3 has 16 amino acids. The CDR3 is CATLDNVQEAYQPQHF. The CDR3 nucleotides are TGTGCCACCCTGGACAACGTGCAGGAAGCATACCAGCCCCAGCATTTT.

The V and J genes are TRBV20-1 and TRBJ1-2; tentative D call: TRBD1 (5 bases). Germline CDR1 reads DFQATT; CDR2 reads SNEGSKA (reference sequence). Trimming took 3 bases from V and 4 from J, leaving 9 bases between them. The length of the CDR3 is 12 residues. This chain's CDR3 is CSARETGYGYTF. In DNA form, the CDR3 reads TGCAGTGCTAGGGAAACAGGCTATGGCTACACCTTC.